The 11 T cell receptor beta chains below all came from one sample that was sequenced in a study of blood T cell repertoires in COVID-19. Data came from immunoSEQ multiplex PCR; TCRdb stores just in-frame clones and leaves some out. The sample has 25,000 to 35,000 clones, over 75% seen once. The specimen was peripheral blood. These receptors all stem from a human donor in a cohort sampled during active COVID-19.

The rearrangement joins TRBV7-3 to TRBJ2-7, with a weak D call TRBD2 (6 bases). Trimming pared 5 bases from V and 3 bases from J, leaving 11 bases between. This CDR3 region has 13 residues. Germline CDR1 SGHTA, CDR2 FQGTGA. In nucleotides, the CDR3 is TGTGCCAGCAGCCCTCGGGGGAGCTACGAGCAGTACTTC. Its translation is CASSPRGSYEQYF.

The rearrangement joins TRBV11-1 to TRBJ2-5, with D tentatively TRBD2 (5 bases). This CDR3 region has 14 residues. Germline loops: CDR1 SGHAT, CDR2 FQDESV (reference sequence). With 4 bases removed from V and 4 bases from J, the gap between germline ends came to 13 bases. CDR3 sequence: CASSSRGHIETQYF. The CDR3 DNA follows: TGTGCCAGCAGCTCCCGAGGGCATATAGAGACCCAGTACTTC.

The V and J genes are TRBV18 and TRBJ1-3, with a possible D match to TRBD1 (5 bases). The V end lost 5 bases, the J end lost 0 bases, and 11 bases lay between the germline ends. The CDR3 extends over 15 amino acids. The germline V gene has CDR1 KGHSH and CDR2 LQKENI. The CDR3 reads CASSAAQGSGNTIYF. CDR3 nucleotides: TGTGCCAGCTCAGCGGCGCAGGGCTCTGGAAACACCATATATTTT.

CDR3 in amino acids: CASSLEDSDNYGYTF. DNA for the CDR3: TGTGCCAGCAGCTTGGAAGACAGCGACAACTATGGCTACACCTTC. V is TRBV5-8 and J is TRBJ1-2, with D possibly TRBD1 on 5 matching bases. Trimming removed 0 bases from V and 2 bases from J, with 11 bases in between. CDR1 and CDR2 from the germline V gene are SGHTS and YDEGEE. The CDR3 spans 15 residues.

This chain uses TRBV14 with TRBJ2-5; 8 positions match TRBD1. Germline CDR1 reads SGHDN; CDR2 reads FVKESK. The CDR3 sequence is 18 residues long. J lost 4 bases, V lost 1 base, and 14 bases had no gene match. The CDR3 DNA reads TGTGCCAGCAGCCAAGGTTCTGGACAGGGAAAGAAAAGAGAGACCCAGTACTTC. Translation: CASSQGSGQGKKRETQYF.

This chain links TRBV6-5 with TRBJ1-2, with TRBD1 matching 8 bases. Germline values: CDR1 MNHEY, CDR2 SVGAGI. This CDR3 has 16 amino acids. With V trimmed by 0 bases and J by 4 bases, 7 bases remained unmatched. CDR3 in DNA: TGTGCCAGCAGTTACTCCGGGGACAGGCTGTCCTATGGCTACACCTTC. Amino acids: CASSYSGDRLSYGYTF.

A remark on this clone: Other DNA sequences from this sample encode an identical CDR3 as well. The rearrangement joins TRBV5-1 to TRBJ2-7; tentatively, D is TRBD1 (5 bases). Trimming cost V 4 bases and J 1 base, with 12 bases left between them. This CDR3 spans 14 amino acids. CDR1 and CDR2 from the germline V gene are SGHRS and YFSETQ. CDR3 loop: CASSLSTESYEQYF. In DNA, the CDR3 is TGCGCCAGCAGCCTATCGACAGAATCCTACGAGCAGTACTTC.

This chain connects TRBV5-1 to TRBJ2-2; TRBD1 matches 7 bases. CDR3 length: 16 amino acids. Germline values: CDR1 SGHRS, CDR2 YFSETQ. Germline trimming cut 3 bases from V and 0 bases from J; bases unmatched to any gene: 5. The CDR3 here is CASSSRQGANTGELFF. CDR3 bases: TGCGCCAGCAGCTCCCGACAGGGCGCGAACACCGGGGAGCTGTTTTTT.

This chain uses TRBV7-9 with TRBJ2-1, with D unclear. V was shortened by 3 bases and J by 5 bases, with 8 bases between the two germline ends. Per the germline V gene, CDR1 is SEHNR and CDR2 is FQNEAQ (reference sequence). The CDR3 length is 13 residues. The CDR3 region is CASSLELDNEQFF. In nucleotides, the CDR3 is TGTGCCAGCAGCTTGGAGCTGGACAATGAGCAGTTCTTC. The whole variable domain, filled in from reference TRBV7-9 and TRBJ2-1, reads DTGVSQNPRHKITKRGQNVTFRCDPISEHNRLYWYRQTLGQGPEFLTYFQNEAQLEKSRLLSDRFSAERPKGSFSTLEIQRTEQGDSAMYLCASSLELDNEQFFGPGTRLTVL.

The chain has TRBV6-6 and TRBJ1-1; D gene unclear. CDR3 size: 14 residues. From germline, CDR1 is MNHNY and CDR2 SVGAGI (reference sequence). The germline V and J ends were trimmed by 5 bases and 3 bases, with 13 bases remaining between them. Here the CDR3 reads CASSPHMADTEAFF. CDR3 nucleotides: TGTGCCAGCAGTCCCCACATGGCGGACACTGAAGCTTTCTTT.

This clone has a handful of counts. The chain carries TRBV19 and TRBJ1-5; TRBD1 is a possible D gene (6 bases). Trimming pared 5 bases from V and 0 bases from J, leaving 14 bases between. The CDR3 is 16 residues long. The germline V gene encodes CDR1 LNHDA and CDR2 SQIVND (reference sequence). CDR3 sequence reads: CASSSTSRGSNQPQHF. The CDR3 DNA is TGTGCCAGTAGTTCTACCTCCAGGGGTAGCAATCAGCCCCAGCATTTT.